The 8 T cell receptor beta chains below were found in one sample sequenced in a study of T cells in Graves' hyperthyroidism and ophthalmopathy. Researchers took RNA transcripts and amplified the TCR beta CDR3 regions from them. First-round RT-PCR of the TCR CDR3 relied on the HTBI primer set. TCRdb called the multiplex PCR reads again in MiXCR, with one record for every CDR3 protein. The sample yields 500,000 to 650,000 distinct CDR3 sequences, 15% to 20% seen once. Material for sequencing was blood. These receptors originate from a woman between 18 and 29 years old with Graves' ophthalmopathy.

This clonotype was counted ten times or more. V usage is TRBV13 and J usage is TRBJ2-3; unclear D gene. Per the germline V gene, CDR1 is PRHDT and CDR2 is FYEKMQ (reference sequence). CDR3 size: 15 residues. V was cut by 0 bases and J by 5 bases, with 12 bases left in between. CDR3 region: CASSLGFKGIDTQYF. Here the CDR3 DNA reads TGTGCCAGCAGCTTAGGCTTTAAGGGAATAGATACGCAGTATTTT.

Ten or more counts support this clonotype. The chain couples TRBV3-1 to TRBJ1-3, with D unclear. With 4 bases removed from V and 2 bases from J, the gap between germline ends came to 12 bases. The CDR3 has 15 amino acids. The germline V gene has CDR1 LGHDT and CDR2 YNNKEL (reference sequence). DNA for the CDR3: TGTGCCAGCAGCCTCCCCAAAGGGACTGGAAACACCATATATTTT. Translation gives CASSLPKGTGNTIYF.

V is TRBV6-5 and J is TRBJ2-1, with TRBD2 as a possible D gene (6 bases). The CDR3 contains 13 residues. V was shortened by 0 bases and J by 7 bases, with 7 bases between the two germline ends. Per germline, CDR1 MNHEY and CDR2 SVGAGI. The CDR3 here is CASSYSGRNEQFF. CDR3 coding DNA: TGTGCCAGCAGTTACTCAGGGAGGAATGAGCAGTTCTTC.

This chain connects TRBV29-1 to TRBJ2-1, with D unresolved. Per the germline V gene, CDR1 is SQVTM and CDR2 is ANQGSEA. The germline V and J ends were trimmed by 4 bases and 4 bases, with 2 bases remaining between them. This CDR3 is built from 10 residues. In DNA form, the CDR3 reads TGCAGCGTTGTTTACAATGAGCAGTTCTTC. Its protein is CSVVYNEQFF.

This clonotype was seen repeatedly, ten times or more. The V gene is TRBV15, the J gene TRBJ2-1; 7 bases are a match to TRBD1. The germline gives CDR1 LNHNV, CDR2 YYDKDF (reference sequence). This CDR3 comprises 17 residues. With 1 base clipped from V and 0 bases from J, the junction kept 6 bases outside the gene matches. CDR3 sequence reads: CATSRVLGQSSYNEQFF. CDR3 DNA sequence: TGTGCCACCAGCAGAGTTTTGGGACAGAGCTCCTACAATGAGCAGTTCTTC. Full variable domain (missing parts from reference TRBV15 and TRBJ2-1): DAMVIQNPRYQVTQFGKPVTLSCSQTLNHNVMYWYQQKSSQAPKLLFHYYDKDFNNEADTPDNFQSRRPNTSFCFLDIRSPGLGDTAMYLCATSRVLGQSSYNEQFFGPGTRLTVL.

Ten or more counts support this clonotype. This chain joins TRBV3-1 and TRBJ2-3, with D perhaps TRBD1 (6 bases). V lost 0 bases, J lost 3 bases, and 10 bases lay in between. The CDR3 length is 15 residues. Germline CDR1 and CDR2: LGHDT and YNNKEL (reference sequence). CDR3 nucleotide sequence: TGTGCCAGCAGCCAAGATATACAGGGTACAGATACGCAGTATTTT. Translation gives CASSQDIQGTDTQYF.

This clonotype was seen at least ten times. The chain combines TRBV6-1 with TRBJ1-1; D may be TRBD1 (5 bases). This CDR3 region has 17 residues. In germline, CDR1 is MNHNS, CDR2 SASEGT. Trimming pared 6 bases from V and 1 base from J, leaving 21 bases between. The CDR3 region has the DNA TGTGCCAGCAGGAGAACCGAGAGGCCAGGGCCGAACACTGAAGCTTTCTTT. Its protein is CASRRTERPGPNTEAFF.

V gene TRBV2 combines with J gene TRBJ2-1; 7 nucleotides align to TRBD1. CDR3 length: 13 residues. V lost 9 bases to trimming and J lost 4 bases; unmatched junction nucleotides: 6. Germline CDR1 is SNHLY and CDR2 is FYNNEI. In DNA, the CDR3 is TGTGCCAGTGACCGGGACAGTTACAATGAGCAGTTCTTC. It specifies CASDRDSYNEQFF.